The entry that follows covers one TCR beta chain sequence. Its antigen remains unknown. This sample is part of a study of T cell responses to AZD1222 COVID-19 vaccine. Study conclusions and caveats: Donors, mostly white British, included more females; clonal diversity was possibly underestimated. Just a handful of people given AZD1222 tested seropositive at baseline. Repertoires were sampled only after the peak T cell response. Elevations in Spike-specific TCR breadth and depth followed administration of two AZD1222 doses.

Data came from immunoSEQ multiplex PCR; TCRdb stores just in-frame clones and leaves some out. The sample lists about 170,000 clones; approximately 86% were seen once. Looked up from germline, CDR1 is SGHDN and CDR2 is FVKESK. V lost 3 bases to trimming and J lost 5 bases; unmatched junction nucleotides: 8. This CDR3 comprises 15 residues. This chain joins TRBV14 and TRBJ2-5; 8 positions match TRBD2. The origin of this receptor is an adult in good health. The source was peripheral blood, collected on day 0 of AZD1222 vaccination. CDR3 sequence (DNA): TGTGCCAGCAGCCATATAGCGGGAAGCAGGGAGACCCAGTACTTC. It encodes CASSHIAGSRETQYF.